Shown below are 20 T cell receptor beta chains from a single sample sequenced in a study of early T cells in non-severe SARS-CoV-2 infection. TCRdb reprocessed the 5' RACE reads with MiXCR, giving one entry per CDR3 protein. Here the sample spans 68,000 or so distinct CDR3 sequences, around 9.9% being singletons. The sequenced sample consisted of whole blood. The receptors come from an adult who was a healthcare worker with PCR-confirmed SARS-CoV-2 infection or an uninfected control (not recorded which).

This chain uses TRBV7-6 with TRBJ1-2; D is undetermined. Trimming stripped 8 bases from V and 4 bases from J, with 17 bases between. The CDR3 is 14 amino acids. The germline gives CDR1 SGHVS, CDR2 FNYEAQ. CDR3 sequence: CASGPEVGGYGYTF. The CDR3 DNA sequence: TGTGCCAGCGGCCCAGAGGTCGGCGGCTATGGCTACACCTTC.

This chain's CDR3 is CASRSGTDTQYF. As DNA, the CDR3 is TGTGCCAGCCGTTCAGGGACGGATACGCAGTATTTT. The rearrangement uses TRBV9 and TRBJ2-3, with D perhaps being TRBD1 or TRBD2 (5 bases each). Germline CDR1 is SGDLS and CDR2 is YYNGEE. Trimming shortened V by 7 bases and J by 6 bases, and 12 bases separated the two germline ends. The CDR3 is made up of 12 amino acids.

The CDR3 here is CATSDAGGGGEQYF. The DNA for the CDR3 is TGTGCCACCAGTGATGCGGGGGGCGGCGGCGAGCAGTACTTC. The V and J genes are TRBV24-1 and TRBJ2-7; 8 nucleotides agree with TRBD2. The CDR3 covers 14 residues. The germline gives CDR1 KGHDR, CDR2 SFDVKD. V shed 3 bases and J 6 bases; nucleotides not matched to a gene: 6.

This clonotype was observed a few times. The chain has TRBV5-1 and TRBJ1-2, with 8 nucleotides matching TRBD1. With V trimmed by 4 bases and J by 2 bases, 7 bases remained unmatched. Germline CDR1 SGHRS, CDR2 YFSETQ. The CDR3 runs 15 residues. The CDR3 loop reads CASSPTGQGNYGYTF. The CDR3 DNA sequence: TGCGCCAGCAGCCCCACCGGACAGGGAAACTATGGCTACACCTTC.

This clonotype has a count of ten or more. This sequence joins TRBV6-1 and TRBJ1-3; no firm D call. The V gene lost 8 bases and the J gene lost 0 bases, with 11 bases spanning the gap. CDR1 and CDR2 (germline): MNHNS, SASEGT. This CDR3 comprises 14 residues. CDR3 sequence reads: CASLRNRSGNTIYF. As DNA, the CDR3 is TGTGCCAGCCTTAGAAACCGCTCTGGAAACACCATATATTTT.

This clonotype was seen only a few times. The rearrangement links TRBV21-1 to TRBJ2-7. TRBV21-1 is a pseudogene segment. The CDR3 spans 11 residues. This chain's CDR3 is CASSKEAEQYF. The CDR3 region has the DNA TGTGCCAGCAGCAAAGAGGCCGAGCAGTACTTC.

This clonotype was counted a few times. An end of the junction differs from the germline gene, which may be a read error. The chain joins TRBV5-6 to TRBJ2-3, with no clear D. The germline CDR1 and CDR2 sequences are SGHDT and YYEEEE. This CDR3 is built from 14 residues. The CDR3 DNA sequence: TGCGCCAGCAGCTTTAATTTGGGAACAGATACGCAGTATTTT. This encodes CASSFNLGTDTQYF.

The chain has TRBV25-1 and TRBJ2-5, with D perhaps matching TRBD1 (5 bases). The CDR3 consists of 13 residues. Germline lookup yields CDR1 MGHDK and CDR2 SYGVNS. Trimming removed 4 bases at V and 3 bases at J, with 9 bases between. CDR3 DNA sequence: TGTGCCAGCAGTGTGGTAGGGGAAGAGACCCAGTACTTC. This gives the protein CASSVVGEETQYF.

This clonotype was seen repeatedly, ten times or more. The CDR3 is CASSHEDNQPQHF. CDR3 sequence (DNA): TGTGCCAGCAGCCATGAAGACAATCAGCCCCAGCATTTT. The chain joins TRBV3-1 to TRBJ1-5; D gene ambiguous. The CDR3 is 13 residues long. CDR1 is LGHDT and CDR2 is YNNKEL in the germline V gene (reference sequence). With 3 bases removed from V and 3 bases from J, the gap between germline ends came to 6 bases.

This clonotype was seen more than once but under ten times. The gene calls are TRBV28 and TRBJ2-7; tentatively, D is TRBD1 (6 bases). Per germline, CDR1 MDHEN and CDR2 SYDVKM. The CDR3 totals 13 residues. V gave up 7 bases and J gave up 3 bases, with 13 bases separating them. The CDR3 region is CASMAARGYEQYF. The CDR3 DNA follows: TGTGCCAGCATGGCTGCCAGGGGCTACGAGCAGTACTTC.

This clonotype was seen many times. The CDR3 region has the DNA TGTGCCAGCAGCTGGTCAGATACGCAGTATTTT. It is translated as CASSWSDTQYF. This sequence joins TRBV13 and TRBJ2-3; D uncertain. V was cut by 4 bases and J by 4 bases, with 3 bases left in between. CDR3 size: 11 residues. In germline, CDR1 is PRHDT, CDR2 FYEKMQ (reference sequence).

The chain couples TRBV5-4 to TRBJ1-1, with D maybe TRBD1 (5 bases). The CDR3 is 13 amino acids. Trimming removed 7 bases from V and 5 bases from J, with 15 bases in between. Germline V lookup: CDR1 SGHNT, CDR2 YYREEE (reference sequence). The CDR3 DNA reads as TGTGCCAGCCTAATTGGGGGTGGGACTGAAGCTTTCTTT. This encodes CASLIGGGTEAFF.

This clonotype was seen repeatedly, ten times or more. The chain uses TRBV5-1 and TRBJ2-7, with a tentative D call TRBD1 (6 bases). The germline V gene encodes CDR1 SGHRS and CDR2 YFSETQ. The V gene lost 2 bases and the J gene lost 9 bases, with 21 bases spanning the gap. The CDR3 covers 15 residues. CDR3 sequence: CASSFNRDTLSRQYF. CDR3 coding DNA: TGCGCCAGCAGCTTCAACCGGGACACCTTAAGTCGGCAGTACTTC.

This clonotype was found many times. This rearrangement joins TRBV20-1 to TRBJ2-1; the match to TRBD2 covers 10 bases. CDR3 length: 14 amino acids. V shed 3 bases and J 10 bases; nucleotides not matched to a gene: 9. The germline V gene has CDR1 DFQATT and CDR2 SNEGSKA (reference sequence). The chain's CDR3 is CSASFSSGRREQFF. CDR3 DNA sequence: TGCAGTGCTAGTTTTTCTAGCGGGAGACGAGAGCAGTTCTTC.

The V gene is TRBV27, the J gene TRBJ2-1; D possibly corresponds to TRBD1 (5 bases). Trimming pared 6 bases from V and 6 bases from J, leaving 12 bases between. Germline V CDR1 and CDR2: MNHEY, SMNVEV (reference sequence). The CDR3 length is 13 residues. CDR3 sequence (DNA): TGTGCCAGCAGCAGGGTTTACGGCAATGAGCAGTTCTTC. Translation: CASSRVYGNEQFF.

J is TRBJ2-4 and V is TRBV19; 7 bases fit TRBD1. This CDR3 spans 14 amino acids. Germline trimming cut 0 bases from V and 9 bases from J; bases unmatched to any gene: 5. CDR1 is LNHDA, CDR2 SQIVND, per germline (reference sequence). Here the CDR3 reads CASSIEGGRGIQYF. Written as DNA, the CDR3 is TGTGCCAGTAGTATAGAAGGGGGCAGGGGCATTCAGTACTTC.

This clonotype was seen repeatedly, ten times or more. Here the CDR3 DNA reads TGTGCCAGCGGCGGGACCCTCGGGGAGCTGTTTTTT. The encoded protein is CASGGTLGELFF. The J gene is TRBJ2-2, the V gene TRBV7-9, with D perhaps TRBD2 (6 bases). The CDR3 sequence is 12 residues long. Germline V gene data show CDR1 as SEHNR and CDR2 as FQNEAQ (reference sequence). V was shortened by 8 bases and J by 7 bases, with 11 bases between the two germline ends. Complete variable domain (other parts from reference TRBV7-9 and TRBJ2-2): DTGVSQNPRHKITKRGQNVTFRCDPISEHNRLYWYRQTLGQGPEFLTYFQNEAQLEKSRLLSDRFSAERPKGSFSTLEIQRTEQGDSAMYLCASGGTLGELFFGEGSRLTVL.

The sample holds many counts of this clonotype. The chain links TRBV29-1 to TRBJ2-3; TRBD1 matches at 8 bases. The germline V gene has CDR1 SQVTM and CDR2 ANQGSEA. CDR3 length: 16 amino acids. J was trimmed by 8 bases and V by 1 base; bases with no gene match: 14. The CDR3 DNA sequence: TGCAGCGTTGAAGCGGGGACGGGACAGGTTTTCGGTACGCAGTATTTT. Translated, it gives CSVEAGTGQVFGTQYF.

This clonotype was counted ten times or more. The J gene is TRBJ1-2, the V gene TRBV18; D uncertain. The CDR3 runs to 15 residues. Trimming stripped 0 bases from V and 0 bases from J, with 8 bases between. Germline V lookup: CDR1 KGHSH, CDR2 LQKENI. CDR3 DNA: TGTGCCAGCTCACCACCGGAGCGAGCTAACTATGGCTACACCTTC. Its translation: CASSPPERANYGYTF.

This chain uses TRBV28 with TRBJ2-6, with no clear D. CDR1 and CDR2 from the germline V gene are MDHEN and SYDVKM. The CDR3 consists of 14 residues. Trimming removed 5 bases at V and 2 bases at J, with 7 bases between. In nucleotides, the CDR3 is TGTGCCAGCAGTGCCCCCGCTGGGGCCAACGTCCTGACTTTC. The encoded protein is CASSAPAGANVLTF.